One and the same sample provided the 8 T cell receptor beta chains below, sequenced in a study of CD8 T cells in ankylosing spondylitis. Antigens for these TCRs are unknown. Study conclusions and caveats: Blood from ankylosing spondylitis patients appeared to carry a characteristic roughly 8-variant TCR beta motif.

TCRdb analysed the 5' RACE reads with MiXCR anew, one entry per CDR3 protein. The profile shows 350,000 to 550,000 distinct CDR3 sequences, 26% of them singletons. Sequencing was performed on blood, either unsorted or a sorted T cell fraction (not recorded which). All receptors come from a male donor with ankylosing spondylitis.

The rearrangement joins TRBV4-2 to TRBJ2-3; 7 positions match TRBD2. CDR1 is LGHNA and CDR2 is YNFKEQ in the germline V gene. The CDR3 contains 17 residues. V trimming: 5 bases; J trimming: 0 bases; junction bases outside the gene matches: 11. CDR3 nucleotide sequence: TGTGCCAGCAGCGGAGGCGGGACTACCGTTAGCACAGATACGCAGTATTTT. Amino acids: CASSGGGTTVSTDTQYF.

This clonotype has only a few counts. The V call is TRBV27, the J call TRBJ2-1; 10 nucleotides agree with TRBD2. J gave up 0 bases and V 5 bases, and 4 bases lay outside the gene matches. The CDR3 length is 16 residues. The germline CDR1 and CDR2 sequences are MNHEY and SMNVEV (reference sequence). The CDR3 bases are TGTGCCAGCAGTCTAGCGGGAGCCACCTCCTACAATGAGCAGTTCTTC. Its translation is CASSLAGATSYNEQFF.

This chain joins TRBV20-1 and TRBJ1-1, with D perhaps TRBD1 (5 bases). Germline CDR1 reads DFQATT; CDR2 reads SNEGSKA (reference sequence). The CDR3 sequence is 12 residues long. V lost 5 bases, J lost 5 bases, and 12 bases lay in between. CDR3 residues: CSALDRGTEAFF. CDR3 nucleotide sequence: TGCAGTGCTTTGGATCGGGGGACTGAAGCTTTCTTT.

V is TRBV12-3 or TRBV12-4 and J is TRBJ2-5, with D hard to call. The CDR3 is 12 amino acids. The V gene lost 5 bases and the J gene lost 10 bases, with 14 bases spanning the gap. The CDR3 loop reads CASSLNSRNQYF. The CDR3 DNA reads TGTGCCAGCAGTCTTAACTCTAGGAACCAGTACTTC.

The V call is TRBV24-1, the J call TRBJ2-7; maybe TRBD1 (6 bases). Trimming cost V 0 bases and J 4 bases, with 12 bases left between them. CDR3 size: 15 residues. Germline CDR1 KGHDR, CDR2 SFDVKD. CDR3 sequence (DNA): TGTGCCACCAGTGATTTGGGACAGAGTTTATACGAGCAGTACGTC. The encoded protein is CATSDLGQSLYEQYV.

This clonotype was counted a few times. The rearrangement uses TRBV12-3 or TRBV12-4 and TRBJ2-5, with a possible D match to TRBD2 (6 bases). V lost 6 bases to trimming and J lost 5 bases, with 13 bases between them. CDR3 length: 13 residues. CDR3 residues: CASRKVLAETQYF. In nucleotides, the CDR3 is TGTGCCAGCAGGAAGGTTCTAGCGGAGACCCAGTACTTC.

This clonotype was observed a few times. The chain employs TRBV5-1 and TRBJ2-5, with D tentatively TRBD1 or TRBD2 (6 bases each). The CDR3 consists of 14 residues. The ends were cut back, 7 bases at V and 4 bases at J, with 17 bases in the middle. Germline V gives CDR1 SGHRS, CDR2 YFSETQ. As DNA, the CDR3 is TGCGCCAGCGGCCCGGGGGCAAACATAGAGACCCAGTACTTC. Translated: CASGPGANIETQYF.

In its sample, this clonotype was seen a few times. The CDR3 spells CSARDSGLAGYEQYF. DNA of the CDR3: TGCAGTGCTAGAGATTCGGGACTAGCGGGATACGAGCAGTACTTC. The genes are TRBV20-1 and TRBJ2-7; 13 bases line up with TRBD2. This CDR3 has 15 residues. CDR1 DFQATT and CDR2 SNEGSKA come from the germline V gene (reference sequence). J lost 4 bases, V lost 0 bases, and 3 bases had no gene match.